A selection of T cell receptor beta chains follows, all from one sample in a study of cytomegalovirus exposure and HLA in healthy donors. Sequencing was performed with immunoSEQ multiplex PCR; in TCRdb, only in-frame clones are kept and a portion is missing. The sample has 80,000 to 130,000 clones, around 80% seen once; the top ten hold 3.5% to 5%. Material for sequencing was PBMCs. The receptor source for this set is a female donor in good health and CMV-seropositive. Each CDR3 is given with its conserved first and last residue. D genes are given only for firm matches. Only some rows state a clone size, as once, few, many or a class for expanded clones.

TRBD1 TRBJ2-7 - TRBV15 13 TGTGCCACCAGCCAGTCAGGGGGCTACGAGCAGTACTTC CATSQSGGYEQYF
TRBD2 TRBJ2-1 once TRBV11-2 17 TGTGCCAGCAGCGACCTATATAGCGGGAGCTCCTACAATGAGCAGTTCTTC CASSDLYSGSSYNEQFF
TRBD2 TRBJ2-3 - TRBV7-9 19 TGTGCCAGCAGCTTAGCGAAGGCGGGGGGGCTCCCTAGCACAGATACGCAGTATTTT CASSLAKAGGLPSTDTQYF
- TRBJ1-1 few TRBV11-2 14 TGTGCCAGCAGCCTATCAAGACAGAACACTGAAGCTTTCTTT CASSLSRQNTEAFF
- TRBJ2-7 medium-sized TRBV2 12 TGTGCCAGCAGGCCAGACTCCTACGAGCAGTACTTC CASRPDSYEQYF
- TRBJ2-7 - TRBV5-1 14 TGCGCCAGCAGCTTGGGGGGACTCCCCTACGAGCAGTACTTC CASSLGGLPYEQYF
- TRBJ2-1 - TRBV7-2 17 TGTGCCAGCAGCTTACTACCCTGGACTTCCGGGGTCGATGAGCAGTTCTTC CASSLLPWTSGVDEQFF
TRBD2 TRBJ2-7 - TRBV4-1 14 TGCGCCAGCAGCCAAGTTCCTAGCGGCTACGAGCAGTACTTC CASSQVPSGYEQYF
- TRBJ1-1 few TRBV5-6 17 TGTGCCAGCAGCTTGGGTCCGACTAAAATATGGGACACTGAAGCTTTCTTT CASSLGPTKIWDTEAFF
- TRBJ1-5 - TRBV7-9 18 TGTTCCAGCAGCTTATTCGTTAGTGGGAGGGGGAGCAATCAGCCCCAGCATTTT CSSSLFVSGRGSNQPQHF
- TRBJ2-1 once TRBV4-2 15 TGTGCCAGCAGCACAGGGTCGGGCTCCTACAATGAGCAGTTCTTC CASSTGSGSYNEQFF
TRBD1 TRBJ2-7 - TRBV6-1 14 TGTGCCAGCAGTGGGACAGGGGGCATCTACGAGCAGTACTTC CASSGTGGIYEQYF
- TRBJ2-7 - TRBV7-9 12 TGTGCCAGCAGCTTTCAGGACTACGAGCAGTACTTC CASSFQDYEQYF
TRBD2 TRBJ2-6 - TRBV18 16 TGTGCCAGCTCACCAGCGGGGGTCTCTGGGGCCAACGTCCTGACTTTC CASSPAGVSGANVLTF
TRBD2 TRBJ2-5 - TRBV7-9 16 TGTGCCAGCAGCTTAGTCGCTAGCGGTGTACGGGAGACCCAGTACTTC CASSLVASGVRETQYF
TRBD1 TRBJ1-3 - TRBV7-2 18 TGTGCCAGCAGCTTCCTGGGACAGGGGGCGCGGGGTGGAAACACCATATATTTT CASSFLGQGARGGNTIYF
- TRBJ1-2 - TRBV30 11 TGTGCCTGGCACAGGGCGTATGGCTACACCTTC CAWHRAYGYTF
TRBD1 TRBJ1-2 few TRBV12-5 15 TGTGCTAGTGGTCTCCCCTCACAGGGGAACTATGGCTACACCTTC CASGLPSQGNYGYTF
TRBD2 TRBJ2-7 - TRBV18 19 TGTGCCAGCTCACCTCCTCGACTAGCGGGAGGGCCTAACCACTACGAGCAGTACTTC CASSPPRLAGGPNHYEQYF
TRBD2 TRBJ2-3 few TRBV10-3 15 TGTGCCATCAGTGATACTAGCGGAGACACAGATACGCAGTATTTT CAISDTSGDTDTQYF
TRBD1 TRBJ2-3 - TRBV6-1 14 TGTGCCAGCAGCCCGACCCAGGGGGCAGATACGCAGTATTTT CASSPTQGADTQYF
- TRBJ1-1 - TRBV6-5 13 TGTGCCAGCAGTTACGTGAGGAACACTGAAGCTTCCTTT CASSYVRNTEASF
- TRBJ2-7 - TRBV5-1 13 TGCGCCAGCAGCTCCCTATACTCCTACGAGCAGTACTTC CASSSLYSYEQYF
TRBD1 TRBJ1-5 - TRBV4-3 16 TGCGCCAGCAGCCAAGAACGGACAGGTACTAATCAGCCCCAGCATTTT CASSQERTGTNQPQHF